These 27 T cell receptor beta chains came from one sample sequenced in a study of T cell responses to AZD1222 COVID-19 vaccine. Only in-frame clones appear in the TCRdb table, and some are missing; sequencing was by immunoSEQ multiplex PCR. The sample has about 150,000 clones, around 89% seen once. The source was peripheral blood, collected on day 0 of AZD1222 vaccination. The receptors here all came from an adult in good health.

CDR3 sequence (DNA): TGTGCCAGCAGTAATCCTAGCGTAACCGGGGAGCTGTTTTTT. It is translated as CASSNPSVTGELFF. This chain joins TRBV2 and TRBJ2-2, with D possibly being TRBD2 (6 bases). V gave up 5 bases and J gave up 5 bases, with 12 bases separating them. The CDR3 is made up of 14 amino acids. CDR1 and CDR2 (germline): SNHLY, FYNNEI.

The V call is TRBV28, the J call TRBJ2-7; D not certain. The CDR3 length is 11 residues. The V and J ends lost 6 bases and 3 bases respectively, with 6 bases between them. Germline V gives CDR1 MDHEN, CDR2 SYDVKM. Here the CDR3 DNA reads TGTGCCAGCAGATTAAACTACGAGCAGTACTTC. Encoded protein: CASRLNYEQYF.

V usage is TRBV12-3 or TRBV12-4 and J usage is TRBJ1-2; 7 bases line up with TRBD1. The CDR3 is 12 amino acids. V dropped 6 bases and J dropped 8; count of bases not matched to a gene: 6. The CDR3 loop reads CASSRQGRGYTF. DNA of the CDR3: TGTGCCAGCAGCAGACAGGGACGAGGCTACACCTTC.

This clone was seen only a few times. V gene TRBV2 combines with J gene TRBJ1-6; D perhaps matches TRBD1 (5 bases). V was shortened by 8 bases and J by 5 bases, with 10 bases between the two germline ends. This CDR3 region has 13 residues. The germline CDR1 and CDR2 sequences are SNHLY and FYNNEI. The CDR3 DNA reads TGTGCCAGCCCAGGAGGGGATAATTCACCCCTCCACTTT. Encoded protein: CASPGGDNSPLHF.

J is TRBJ2-1 and V is TRBV2; D unresolved. V was clipped by 0 bases and J by 7 bases, with 4 bases between them. The CDR3 spans 12 residues. Looked up from germline, CDR1 is SNHLY and CDR2 is FYNNEI. CDR3 amino acids: CASSEAGNEQFF. The CDR3 DNA reads TGTGCCAGCAGTGAAGCCGGGAATGAGCAGTTCTTC.

This clone was picked up one time. J is TRBJ2-7 and V is TRBV7-2; 8 bases line up with TRBD2. V shed 2 bases, J shed 9 bases, and the junction held 9 bases outside the gene matches. The CDR3 totals 14 residues. Germline values: CDR1 SGHTA, CDR2 FQGNSA. The CDR3 sequence is CASSLYRGGLRQYF. The CDR3 DNA is TGTGCCAGCAGCTTATATCGGGGGGGCCTTAGGCAGTACTTC.

This clone was counted a few times. This sequence joins TRBV4-3 and TRBJ2-7, with D unresolved. Germline V lookup: CDR1 LGHNA, CDR2 YSLEER. Trimming pared 2 bases from V and 5 bases from J, leaving 19 bases between. The CDR3 extends over 16 amino acids. The CDR3 DNA reads TGCGCCAGCAGCCAAAAACCGGGCCCCACCCCCCACGAGCAGTACTTC. Its protein is CASSQKPGPTPHEQYF.

The V call is TRBV19, the J call TRBJ1-4; no firm D call. Germline CDR1 is LNHDA and CDR2 is SQIVND (reference sequence). The V gene lost 9 bases and the J gene lost 3 bases, with 11 bases spanning the gap. This CDR3 contains 13 residues. CDR3 sequence reads: CARMLTANEKLFF. CDR3 sequence (DNA): TGTGCCAGGATGCTTACGGCTAATGAAAAACTGTTTTTT.

The chain employs TRBV5-1 and TRBJ1-2, with D perhaps matching TRBD1 (6 bases). The CDR3 has 15 residues. Trimming stripped 4 bases from V and 3 bases from J, with 16 bases between. The germline CDR1 and CDR2 sequences are SGHRS and YFSETQ. As DNA, the CDR3 is TGCGCCAGCAGCGCCCAAACAGGGATGTACTATGGCTACACCTTC. This translates into CASSAQTGMYYGYTF.

The chain joins TRBV7-8 to TRBJ2-7; D is perhaps TRBD2 (6 bases). The CDR3 covers 15 residues. Per germline, CDR1 SGHVS and CDR2 FQNEAQ. The ends were cut back, 3 bases at V and 0 bases at J, with 12 bases in the middle. CDR3 region: CASSFQAGTSYEQYF. DNA for the CDR3: TGTGCCAGCAGCTTCCAAGCGGGTACCTCCTACGAGCAGTACTTC.

The J gene is TRBJ2-3, the V gene TRBV7-3; TRBD2 agrees at 9 bases. CDR1 SGHTA and CDR2 FQGTGA come from the germline V gene. The junction had 11 bases not matched to a gene; V was cut back by 5 bases and J by 5 bases. This CDR3 region has 16 residues. The CDR3 loop is CASSLSQRGAGDTQYF. CDR3 coding DNA: TGTGCCAGCAGCCTCTCCCAGCGGGGGGCGGGAGATACGCAGTATTTT. Supplemented by reference TRBV7-3 and TRBJ2-3, the full variable domain reads GAGVSQTPSNKVTEKGKYVELRCDPISGHTALYWYRQSLGQGPEFLIYFQGTGAADDSGLPNDRFFAVRPEGSVSTLKIQRTERGDSAVYLCASSLSQRGAGDTQYFGPGTRLTVL.

CDR3 protein: CAWSIVVRDFLYEQYF. CDR3 nucleotides: TGTGCCTGGAGTATAGTGGTCCGGGACTTCTTATACGAGCAGTACTTC. The chain recombines TRBV30 with TRBJ2-7, with D maybe TRBD2 (6 bases). Germline lookup yields CDR1 GTSNPN and CDR2 SVGIG (reference sequence). The CDR3 covers 16 residues. Trimming took off 2 bases at V and 4 bases at J, with 21 bases between the two ends.

The chain carries TRBV3-1 (or the pseudogene TRBV3-2) and TRBJ1-6; TRBD1 matches 8 bases. V lost 4 bases to trimming and J lost 7 bases; unmatched junction nucleotides: 6. The CDR3 length is 15 residues. Looked up from germline, CDR1 is LGHDT and CDR2 is YNNKEL (reference sequence). The CDR3, as DNA: TGTGCCAGCAGCCGCGGCGGACAGGGAAATTCACCCCTCCACTTT. This encodes CASSRGGQGNSPLHF.

The chain is built from TRBV7-9 and TRBJ1-6; 9 nucleotides agree with TRBD1. Per germline, CDR1 SEHNR and CDR2 FQNEAQ (reference sequence). This CDR3 contains 15 residues. Losses at the gene ends were 5 bases for V and 9 bases for J; bases not matched to a gene: 8. CDR3 region: CASSPGQGTSSPLHF. The CDR3 nucleotides read TGTGCCAGCAGCCCAGGACAGGGGACGAGTTCACCCCTCCACTTT.

The chain uses TRBV28 and TRBJ1-5; D might be TRBD1 (5 bases). CDR3 length equals 15 residues. The V gene's germline CDR1 is MDHEN and CDR2 SYDVKM. The germline V and J ends were trimmed by 7 bases and 2 bases, with 15 bases remaining between them. The CDR3 DNA reads TGTGCCAGCAAAGTACCAGGGAGCGGCAATCAGCCCCAGCATTTT. It encodes CASKVPGSGNQPQHF.

The chain employs TRBV4-2 and TRBJ1-5; tentative D call: TRBD1 (5 bases). V was pared by 0 bases and J by 4 bases, with 10 bases between. This CDR3 contains 15 residues. Germline CDR1 LGHNA, CDR2 YNFKEQ. The CDR3 nucleotides are TGTGCCAGCAGCCAAGAGGGGGATCAAAATCAGCCCCAGCATTTT. Protein product: CASSQEGDQNQPQHF.

This chain uses TRBV28 with TRBJ2-7; D not certain. This CDR3 is built from 12 residues. Germline assignment: CDR1 MDHEN and CDR2 SYDVKM. Trimming shortened V by 6 bases and J by 3 bases, and 9 bases separated the two germline ends. The chain's CDR3 is CASRQAHYEQYF. CDR3 coding DNA: TGTGCCAGCAGGCAGGCCCACTACGAGCAGTACTTC.

This clone was seen a few times. The chain is built from TRBV15 and TRBJ1-3; TRBD1 matches 8 bases. Germline CDR1 is LNHNV and CDR2 is YYDKDF (reference sequence). With V trimmed by 0 bases and J by 7 bases, 2 bases remained unmatched. This CDR3 region has 14 residues. The CDR3 region has the DNA TGTGCCACCAGCAGAGAATGGGACAGGAACACCATATATTTT. Translated, it gives CATSREWDRNTIYF.

J is TRBJ1-3 and V is TRBV6-5; D is unclear. V lost 5 bases to trimming and J lost 4 bases, with 9 bases between them. The CDR3 loop spans 13 amino acids. CDR1 and CDR2 (germline): MNHEY, SVGAGI. The CDR3 DNA reads TGTGCCAGCAGTACCGCCCGGGGAAACACCATATATTTT. Translated: CASSTARGNTIYF.

Remarks on this clone: The sample has other DNA sequences that encode this CDR3 too. The rearrangement uses TRBV7-2 and TRBJ1-5; D is unclear. Deletions cut 1 base from V and 4 bases from J, with 8 bases between. Germline CDR1 reads SGHTA; CDR2 reads FQGNSA. The CDR3 loop spans 14 amino acids. The CDR3 loop reads CASSLGTDNQPQHF. In nucleotides, the CDR3 is TGTGCCAGCAGCTTAGGAACGGATAATCAGCCCCAGCATTTT.

V usage is TRBV4-3 and J usage is TRBJ2-5; a weak D match, TRBD2 (7 bases). Germline loops: CDR1 LGHNA, CDR2 YSLEER. The CDR3 loop spans 16 amino acids. V was cut by 0 bases and J by 5 bases, with 16 bases left in between. CDR3 sequence: CASSQEGQGRGETQYF. In DNA, the CDR3 is TGCGCCAGCAGCCAAGAGGGGCAGGGGCGGGGGGAGACCCAGTACTTC.

This chain connects TRBV11-2 to TRBJ2-7; D unresolved. The CDR3 loop spans 14 amino acids. CDR1 is SGHAT, CDR2 FQNNGV, per germline. The V gene lost 1 base and the J gene lost 1 base, with 8 bases spanning the gap. The CDR3 reads CASSLGDASYEQYF. CDR3 bases: TGTGCCAGCAGCTTAGGAGACGCATCCTACGAGCAGTACTTC.

This CDR3 reads CSASLLTGEKLFF. The CDR3, as DNA: TGCAGTGCTAGTTTACTAACGGGGGAAAAACTGTTTTTT. This sequence joins TRBV20-1 and TRBJ1-4, with D uncertain. The CDR3 covers 13 residues. Germline CDR1 reads DFQATT; CDR2 reads SNEGSKA (reference sequence). V shed 3 bases and J shed 8 bases, with 13 bases lying between them.

V is TRBV7-9 and J is TRBJ2-2; D unresolved. The length of the CDR3 is 14 residues. Germline V gene lookup returns CDR1 SEHNR and CDR2 FQNEAQ (reference sequence). Trimming took 8 bases from V and 4 from J, leaving 14 bases between them. The DNA of the CDR3 is TGTGCCAGCGTTGAAGGGAAGGGCACCGGGGAGCTGTTTTTT. The encoded protein is CASVEGKGTGELFF.

This sequence joins TRBV27 and TRBJ1-1; D not certain. The ends were cut back, 1 base at V and 3 bases at J, with 0 bases in the middle. The germline gives CDR1 MNHEY, CDR2 SMNVEV (reference sequence). The length of the CDR3 is 11 residues. The CDR3 region has the DNA TGTGCCAGCAGTTTATACACTGAAGCTTTCTTT. It specifies CASSLYTEAFF.

The chain recombines TRBV7-8 with TRBJ1-3, with a tentative D call TRBD1 (5 bases). There are 13 residues in the CDR3. V was pared by 4 bases and J by 6 bases, with 10 bases between. CDR1 is SGHVS, CDR2 FQNEAQ, per germline. The CDR3: CASSWGGVNTIYF. In DNA form, the CDR3 reads TGTGCCAGCAGCTGGGGCGGCGTAAACACCATATATTTT.

The genes are TRBV9 and TRBJ1-6; D might be TRBD1 (6 bases). From germline, CDR1 is SGDLS and CDR2 YYNGEE. The CDR3 length is 14 residues. Deletions cut 7 bases from V and 5 bases from J, with 13 bases between. CDR3 nucleotides: TGTGCCAGCTCCCGTCCAGGGGATAATTCACCCCTCCACTTT. Translation: CASSRPGDNSPLHF.